This T cell receptor (beta chain) appears in the sequencing data of a study of cytomegalovirus exposure and HLA in healthy donors. Points from the study as a whole: Later work found most CMV-associated TCR beta chains apparently HLA-restricted.

The CDR3 runs to 14 residues. The V gene lost 0 bases and the J gene lost 3 bases, with 8 bases spanning the gap. Germline values: CDR1 SGHTA, CDR2 FQGNSA. A remark on this clone: Its specificity is unknown.

PCR employed 60 Vbeta and 13 Jbeta primers. Generated by immunoSEQ multiplex PCR, the TCRdb table keeps only in-frame clones and is missing some. Of 99,000 or so clones listed, 65% to 80% were seen once; the top ten hold approximately 5.6%. Material: PBMCs. The chain joins TRBV7-2 to TRBJ1-1; TRBD1 is a possible D gene (6 bases). This TCR came from a male donor in good health and CMV-seronegative. For the CDR3, the DNA is TGTGCCAGCAGCTTAGCGAAGGGGGACACTGAAGCTTTCTTT. Translation: CASSLAKGDTEAFF.